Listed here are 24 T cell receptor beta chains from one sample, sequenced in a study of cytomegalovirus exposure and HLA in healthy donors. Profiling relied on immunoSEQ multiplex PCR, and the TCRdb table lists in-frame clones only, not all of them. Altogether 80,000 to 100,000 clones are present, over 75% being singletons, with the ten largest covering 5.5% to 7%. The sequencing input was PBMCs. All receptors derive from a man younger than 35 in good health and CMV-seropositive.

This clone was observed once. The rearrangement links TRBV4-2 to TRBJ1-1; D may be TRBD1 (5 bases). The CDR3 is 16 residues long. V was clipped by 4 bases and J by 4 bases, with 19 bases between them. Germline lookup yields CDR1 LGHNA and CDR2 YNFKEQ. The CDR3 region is CASSPKGGGYSTEAFF. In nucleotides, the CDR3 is TGTGCCAGCAGCCCGAAGGGCGGGGGATACAGCACTGAAGCTTTCTTT.

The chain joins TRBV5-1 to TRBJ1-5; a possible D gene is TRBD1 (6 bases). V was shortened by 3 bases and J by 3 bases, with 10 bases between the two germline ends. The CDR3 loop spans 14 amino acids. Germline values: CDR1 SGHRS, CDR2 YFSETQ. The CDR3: CASSSDSLNQPQHF. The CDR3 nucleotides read TGCGCCAGCAGCTCGGACAGTCTCAATCAGCCCCAGCATTTT.

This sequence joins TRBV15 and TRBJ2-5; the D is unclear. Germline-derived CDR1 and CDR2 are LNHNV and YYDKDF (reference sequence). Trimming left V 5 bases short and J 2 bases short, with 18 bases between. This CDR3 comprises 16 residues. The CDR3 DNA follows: TGTGCCACCAGCCTCTATGGCGGCCGAATGCAAGAGACCCAGTACTTC. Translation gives CATSLYGGRMQETQYF.

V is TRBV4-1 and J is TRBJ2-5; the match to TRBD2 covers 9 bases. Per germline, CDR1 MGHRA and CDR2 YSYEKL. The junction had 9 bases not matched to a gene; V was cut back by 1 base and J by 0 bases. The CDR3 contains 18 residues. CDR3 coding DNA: TGCGCCAGCAGCCAAGCCCCTAGCGGGACTTATTACCAAGAGACCCAGTACTTC. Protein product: CASSQAPSGTYYQETQYF.

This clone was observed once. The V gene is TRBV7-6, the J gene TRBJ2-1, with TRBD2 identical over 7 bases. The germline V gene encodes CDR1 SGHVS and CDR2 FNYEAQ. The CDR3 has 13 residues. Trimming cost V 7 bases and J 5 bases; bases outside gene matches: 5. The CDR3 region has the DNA TGTGCCAGCACGGCGGGGGTTCACAATGAGCAGTTCTTC. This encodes CASTAGVHNEQFF. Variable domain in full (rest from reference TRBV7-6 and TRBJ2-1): GAGVSQSPRYKVTKRGQDVALRCDPISGHVSLYWYRQALGQGPEFLTYFNYEAQQDKSGLPNDRFSAERPEGSISTLTIQRTEQRDSAMYRCASTAGVHNEQFFGPGTRLTVL.

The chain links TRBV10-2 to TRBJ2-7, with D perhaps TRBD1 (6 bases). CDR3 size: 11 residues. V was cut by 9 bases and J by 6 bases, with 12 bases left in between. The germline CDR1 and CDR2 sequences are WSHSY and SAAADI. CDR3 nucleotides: TGCGCCAGTTCACAGGGCTCCGAGCAGTACTTC. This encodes CASSQGSEQYF.

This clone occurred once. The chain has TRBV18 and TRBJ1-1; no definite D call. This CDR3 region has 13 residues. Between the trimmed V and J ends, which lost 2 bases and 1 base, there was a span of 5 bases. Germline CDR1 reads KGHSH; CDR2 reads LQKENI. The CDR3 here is CASSPVGNTEAFF. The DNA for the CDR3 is TGTGCCAGCTCACCAGTCGGGAACACTGAAGCTTTCTTT.

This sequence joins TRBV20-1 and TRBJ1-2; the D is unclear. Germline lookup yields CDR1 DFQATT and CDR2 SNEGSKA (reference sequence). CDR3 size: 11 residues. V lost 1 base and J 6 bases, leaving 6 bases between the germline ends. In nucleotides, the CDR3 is TGCAGTGCTAGAGTCGTAGATGGCTACACCTTC. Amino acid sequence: CSARVVDGYTF.

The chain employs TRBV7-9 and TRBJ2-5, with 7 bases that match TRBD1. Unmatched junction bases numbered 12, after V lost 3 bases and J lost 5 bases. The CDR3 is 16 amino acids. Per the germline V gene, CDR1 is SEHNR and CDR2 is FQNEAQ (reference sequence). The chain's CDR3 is CASSFLTGAGRETQYF. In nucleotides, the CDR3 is TGTGCCAGCAGCTTCCTAACAGGGGCGGGTAGGGAGACCCAGTACTTC.

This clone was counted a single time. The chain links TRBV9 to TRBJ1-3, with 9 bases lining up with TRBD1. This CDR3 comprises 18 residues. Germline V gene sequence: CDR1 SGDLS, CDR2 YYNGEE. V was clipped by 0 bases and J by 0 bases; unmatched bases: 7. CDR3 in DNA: TGTGCCAGCAGCGTAGTGGGAACAGGGGGCCCCTCTGGAAACACCATATATTTT. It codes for CASSVVGTGGPSGNTIYF.

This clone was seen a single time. The CDR3 protein is CASSPTGTNTDTQYF. CDR3 bases: TGCGCCAGCAGCCCCACCGGGACTAACACAGATACGCAGTATTTT. The gene calls are TRBV5-1 and TRBJ2-3; TRBD2 agrees at 7 bases. CDR3 length: 15 amino acids. The V gene's germline CDR1 is SGHRS and CDR2 YFSETQ. The junction had 7 bases not matched to a gene; V was cut back by 4 bases and J by 2 bases.

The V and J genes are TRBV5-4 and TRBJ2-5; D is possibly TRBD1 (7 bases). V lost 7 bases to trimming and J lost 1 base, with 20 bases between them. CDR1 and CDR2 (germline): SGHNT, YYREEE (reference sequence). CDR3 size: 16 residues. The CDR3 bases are TGTGCCAGCGCCCCAACTCCCCAGGGGGGCCAAGAGACCCAGTACTTC. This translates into CASAPTPQGGQETQYF.

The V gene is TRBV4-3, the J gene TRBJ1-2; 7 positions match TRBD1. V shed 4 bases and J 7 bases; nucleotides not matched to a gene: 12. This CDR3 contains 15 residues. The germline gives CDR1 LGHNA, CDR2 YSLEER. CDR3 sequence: CASSPTDRADGGYTF. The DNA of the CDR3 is TGCGCCAGCAGCCCGACCGACAGGGCGGACGGTGGCTACACCTTC.

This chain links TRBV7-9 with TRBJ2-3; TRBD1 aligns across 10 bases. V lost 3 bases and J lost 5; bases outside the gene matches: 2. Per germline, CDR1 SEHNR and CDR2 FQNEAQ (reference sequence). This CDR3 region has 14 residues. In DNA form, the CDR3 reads TGTGCCAGCAGCTTGACAGGGGGCTTAGATACGCAGTATTTT. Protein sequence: CASSLTGGLDTQYF.

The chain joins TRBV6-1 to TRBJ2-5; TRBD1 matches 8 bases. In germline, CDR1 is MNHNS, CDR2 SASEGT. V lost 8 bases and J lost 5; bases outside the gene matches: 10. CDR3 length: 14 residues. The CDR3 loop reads CASGATGEFETQYF. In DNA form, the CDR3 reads TGTGCCAGCGGCGCGACAGGGGAATTTGAGACCCAGTACTTC.

CDR3 sequence: CASSLGGPHYNEQFF. DNA of the CDR3: TGTGCCAGCAGCTTAGGAGGACCACACTACAATGAGCAGTTCTTC. The chain links TRBV7-3 to TRBJ2-1; the D gene is possibly TRBD2 (5 bases). The germline CDR1 and CDR2 sequences are SGHTA and FQGTGA. CDR3 length equals 15 residues. Between the trimmed V and J ends, which lost 2 bases and 3 bases, there was a span of 11 bases. Based on the CDR3 plus reference TRBV7-3 and TRBJ2-1, the full variable domain is GAGVSQTPSNKVTEKGKYVELRCDPISGHTALYWYRQSLGQGPEFLIYFQGTGAADDSGLPNDRFFAVRPEGSVSTLKIQRTERGDSAVYLCASSLGGPHYNEQFFGPGTRLTVL.

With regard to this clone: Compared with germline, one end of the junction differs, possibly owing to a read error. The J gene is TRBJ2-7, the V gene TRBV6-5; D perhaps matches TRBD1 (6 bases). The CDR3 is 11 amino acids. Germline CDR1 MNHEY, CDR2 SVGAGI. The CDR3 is CASSKGDTQVF. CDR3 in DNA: TGTGCCAGCAGCAAAGGGGACACCCAGGTCTTC.

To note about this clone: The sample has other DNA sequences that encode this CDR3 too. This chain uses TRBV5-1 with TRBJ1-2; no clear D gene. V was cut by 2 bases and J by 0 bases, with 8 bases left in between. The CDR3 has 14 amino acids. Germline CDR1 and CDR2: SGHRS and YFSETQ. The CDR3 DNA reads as TGCGCCAGCAGCTTCGGAGGAACTAACTATGGCTACACCTTC. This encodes CASSFGGTNYGYTF.

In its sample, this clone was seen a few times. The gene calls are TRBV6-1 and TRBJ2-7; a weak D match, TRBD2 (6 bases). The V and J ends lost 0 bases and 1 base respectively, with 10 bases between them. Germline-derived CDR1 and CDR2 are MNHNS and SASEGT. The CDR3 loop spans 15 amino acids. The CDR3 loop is CASSEATRSSYEQYF. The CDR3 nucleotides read TGTGCCAGCAGTGAAGCGACTAGGTCTTCCTACGAGCAGTACTTC.

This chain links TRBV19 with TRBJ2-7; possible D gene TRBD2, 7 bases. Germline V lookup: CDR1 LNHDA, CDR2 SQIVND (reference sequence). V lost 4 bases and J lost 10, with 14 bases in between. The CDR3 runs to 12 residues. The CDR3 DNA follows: TGTGCCAGTAGTACTAGCGGAGGGGGTCAGTACTTC. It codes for CASSTSGGGQYF. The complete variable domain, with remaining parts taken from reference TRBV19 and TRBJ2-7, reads DGGITQSPKYLFRKEGQNVTLSCEQNLNHDAMYWYRQDPGQGLRLIYYSQIVNDFQKGDIAEGYSVSREKKESFPLTVTSAQKNPTAFYLCASSTSGGGQYFGPGTRLTVT.

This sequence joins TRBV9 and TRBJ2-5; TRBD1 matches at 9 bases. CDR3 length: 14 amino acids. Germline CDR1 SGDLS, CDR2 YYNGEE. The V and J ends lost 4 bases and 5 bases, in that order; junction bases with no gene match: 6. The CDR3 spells CASSPWDRAETQYF. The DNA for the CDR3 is TGTGCCAGCAGCCCCTGGGACAGGGCTGAGACCCAGTACTTC. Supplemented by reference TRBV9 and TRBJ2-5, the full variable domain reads DSGVTQTPKHLITATGQRVTLRCSPRSGDLSVYWYQQSLDQGLQFLIQYYNGEERAKGNILERFSAQQFPDLHSELNLSSLELGDSALYFCASSPWDRAETQYFGPGTRLLVL.

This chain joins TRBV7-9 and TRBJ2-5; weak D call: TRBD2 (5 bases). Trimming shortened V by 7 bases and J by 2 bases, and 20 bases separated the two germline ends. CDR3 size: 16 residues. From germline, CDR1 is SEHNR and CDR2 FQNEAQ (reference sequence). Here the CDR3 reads CASNPSRGPCQETQYF. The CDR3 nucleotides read TGTGCCAGCAACCCAAGTCGAGGGCCTTGTCAAGAGACCCAGTACTTC. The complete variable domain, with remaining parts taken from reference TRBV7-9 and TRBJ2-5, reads DTGVSQNPRHKITKRGQNVTFRCDPISEHNRLYWYRQTLGQGPEFLTYFQNEAQLEKSRLLSDRFSAERPKGSFSTLEIQRTEQGDSAMYLCASNPSRGPCQETQYFGPGTRLLVL.

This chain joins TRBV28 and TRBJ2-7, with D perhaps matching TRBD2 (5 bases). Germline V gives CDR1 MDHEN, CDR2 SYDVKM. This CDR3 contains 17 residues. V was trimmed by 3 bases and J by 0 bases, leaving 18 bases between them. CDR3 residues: CASSFLSGWGYSYEQYF. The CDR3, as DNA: TGTGCCAGCAGTTTCTTGAGCGGCTGGGGTTACTCCTACGAGCAGTACTTC.

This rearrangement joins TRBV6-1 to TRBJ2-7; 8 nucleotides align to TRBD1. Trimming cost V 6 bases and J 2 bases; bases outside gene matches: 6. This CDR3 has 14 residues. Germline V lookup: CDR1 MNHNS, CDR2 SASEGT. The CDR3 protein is CASRAEQGAYEQYF. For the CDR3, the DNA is TGTGCCAGCAGGGCCGAACAGGGGGCCTACGAGCAGTACTTC.